There are a few counts of the clone carrying this TCR beta chain. What it recognizes is unknown. TCRdb called the RT-PCR reads again in MiXCR, with one record for every CDR3 protein. Of about 500,000 distinct CDR3 sequences listed, 13% are singletons. These data come from a study of response to subunit inactivated influenza vaccine. The study's findings and limits: The authors put forward the suggestion that each seasonal influenza vaccination may bring in only a limited number of new T cells.

With 6 bases removed from V and 6 bases from J, the gap between germline ends came to 18 bases. The CDR3 runs 14 residues. Germline values: CDR1 DFQATT, CDR2 SNEGSKA (reference sequence). The material sequenced was PBMCs from blood, taken about 40 days after vaccination. The gene calls are TRBV20-1 and TRBJ2-4; D is perhaps TRBD1 or TRBD2 (6 bases each). This clonotype originated in a man between 45 and 60 years old who received an inactivated influenza vaccine. The CDR3 DNA follows: TGCAGTGCCCCGCGACAGGTGGGAGGAAACATTCAGTACTTC. Translated: CSAPRQVGGNIQYF.